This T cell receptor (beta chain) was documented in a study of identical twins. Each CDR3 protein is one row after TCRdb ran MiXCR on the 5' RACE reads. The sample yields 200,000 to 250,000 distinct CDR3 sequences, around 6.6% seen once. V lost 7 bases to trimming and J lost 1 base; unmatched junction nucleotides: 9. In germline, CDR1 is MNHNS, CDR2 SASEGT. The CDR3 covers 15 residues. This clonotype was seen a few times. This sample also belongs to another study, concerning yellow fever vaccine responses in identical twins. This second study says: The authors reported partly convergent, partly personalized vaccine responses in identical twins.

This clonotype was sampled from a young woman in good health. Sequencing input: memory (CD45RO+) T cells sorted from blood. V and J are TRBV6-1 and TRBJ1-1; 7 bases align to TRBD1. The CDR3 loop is CASKEDRVGNTEAFF. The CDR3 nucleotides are TGTGCCAGCAAGGAAGACAGGGTCGGGAACACTGAAGCTTTCTTT.